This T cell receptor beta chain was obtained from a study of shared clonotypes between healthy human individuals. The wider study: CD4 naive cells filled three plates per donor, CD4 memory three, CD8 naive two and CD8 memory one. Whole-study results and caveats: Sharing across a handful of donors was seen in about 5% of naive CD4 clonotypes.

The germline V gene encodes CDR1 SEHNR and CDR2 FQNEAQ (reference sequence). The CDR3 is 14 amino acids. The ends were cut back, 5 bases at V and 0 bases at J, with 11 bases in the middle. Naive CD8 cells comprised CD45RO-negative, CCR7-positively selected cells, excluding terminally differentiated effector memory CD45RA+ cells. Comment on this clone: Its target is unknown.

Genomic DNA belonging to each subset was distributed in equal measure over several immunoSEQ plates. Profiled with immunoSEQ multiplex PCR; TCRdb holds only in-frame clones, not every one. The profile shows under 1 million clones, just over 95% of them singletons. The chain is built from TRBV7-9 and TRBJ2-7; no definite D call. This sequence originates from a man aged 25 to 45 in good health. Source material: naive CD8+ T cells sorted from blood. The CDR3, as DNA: TGTGCCAGCAGCGCAGGAATTCTCTCCTACGAGCAGTACTTC. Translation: CASSAGILSYEQYF.